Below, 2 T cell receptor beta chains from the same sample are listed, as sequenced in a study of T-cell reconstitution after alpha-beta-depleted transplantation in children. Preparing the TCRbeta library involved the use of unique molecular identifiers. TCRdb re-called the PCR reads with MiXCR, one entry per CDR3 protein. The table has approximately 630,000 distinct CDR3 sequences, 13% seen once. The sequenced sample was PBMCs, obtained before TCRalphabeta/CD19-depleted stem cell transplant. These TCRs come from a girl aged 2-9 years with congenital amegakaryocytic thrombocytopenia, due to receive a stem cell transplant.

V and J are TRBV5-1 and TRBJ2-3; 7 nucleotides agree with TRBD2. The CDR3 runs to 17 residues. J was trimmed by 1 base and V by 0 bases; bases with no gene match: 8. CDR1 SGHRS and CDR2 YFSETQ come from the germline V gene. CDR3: CASSLDRRESRTDTQYF. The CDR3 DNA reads TGCGCCAGCAGCTTGGATAGGCGGGAGAGCCGCACAGATACGCAGTATTTT.

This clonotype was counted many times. The CDR3 region is CASSHGQGASYTF. Written as DNA, the CDR3 is TGTGCCAGCAGTCACGGACAGGGGGCTAGCTACACCTTC. The chain employs TRBV27 and TRBJ1-2; 11 bases match TRBD1. The V and J ends lost 5 bases and 9 bases, in that order; junction bases with no gene match: 5. This CDR3 contains 13 residues. CDR1 is MNHEY and CDR2 is SMNVEV in the germline V gene (reference sequence).